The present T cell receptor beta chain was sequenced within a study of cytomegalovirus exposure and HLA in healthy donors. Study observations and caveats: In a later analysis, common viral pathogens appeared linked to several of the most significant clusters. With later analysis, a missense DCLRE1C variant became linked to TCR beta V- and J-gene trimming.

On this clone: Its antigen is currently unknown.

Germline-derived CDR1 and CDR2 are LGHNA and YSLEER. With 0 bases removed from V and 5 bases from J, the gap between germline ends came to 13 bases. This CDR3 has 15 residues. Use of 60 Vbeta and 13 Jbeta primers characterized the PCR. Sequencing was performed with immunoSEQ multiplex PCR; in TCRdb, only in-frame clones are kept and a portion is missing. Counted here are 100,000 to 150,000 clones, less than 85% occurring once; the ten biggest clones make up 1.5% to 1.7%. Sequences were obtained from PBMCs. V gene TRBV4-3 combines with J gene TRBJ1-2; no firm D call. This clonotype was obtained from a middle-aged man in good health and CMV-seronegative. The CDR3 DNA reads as TGCGCCAGCAGCCAAGATAGTGGAGGGAGTTATGGCTACACCTTC. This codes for CASSQDSGGSYGYTF.